The 30 T cell receptor beta chains presented below share a single source sample, sequenced in a study of cytomegalovirus exposure and HLA in healthy donors (dated by TCRdb to 2016 to 2017). The library was obtained by the immunoSEQ multiplex PCR assay. For the multiplex PCR, a mixture combining 60 forward primers for TCR Vbeta segments and 13 reverse primers for TCR Jbeta segments was used. The table comes from immuneACCESS by way of TCRdb, which keeps in-frame sequences with V and J called. Part of the clones is missing from these tables; in studies checked, under half for an unresolved V gene and the rest for unknown reasons. In this sample the table shows over 60,000 clones, about 75% of which occur a single time. The top ten clonotypes cover 9.5% to 15% of the sample. Input material: PBMCs. The receptors here all came from a man aged 70 or older in good health and CMV-seronegative.

This clone was seen a handful of times. The rearrangement joins TRBV5-1 to TRBJ2-2, with 9 bases aligning to TRBD2. The CDR3 length is 16 residues. Germline V gives CDR1 SGHRS, CDR2 YFSETQ. Trimming took 0 bases from V and 1 from J; bases not matched to a gene: 1. The CDR3 region has the DNA TGCGCCAGCAGCTTGGGACTAGCGGTGAACACCGGGGAGCTGTTTTTT. Its translation is CASSLGLAVNTGELFF.

The V and J genes are TRBV5-6 and TRBJ2-3; 7 bases match TRBD1. Trimming removed 3 bases from V and 2 bases from J; junction bases left unmatched: 9. Per germline, CDR1 SGHDT and CDR2 YYEEEE. The CDR3 spans 16 residues. CDR3 sequence: CASSSITGTATDTQYF. The CDR3 DNA is TGTGCCAGCAGCTCTATAACGGGGACAGCCACAGATACGCAGTATTTT.

This clone has more than one count but fewer than ten. The rearrangement joins TRBV29-1 to TRBJ1-1, with a possible D match to TRBD1 (6 bases). The V and J ends lost 3 bases and 0 bases respectively, with 11 bases between them. CDR1 and CDR2 (germline): SQVTM, ANQGSEA. This CDR3 has 14 residues. CDR3 amino acids: CSVDRGQMNTEAFF. The CDR3 bases are TGCAGCGTTGACCGCGGACAGATGAACACTGAAGCTTTCTTT.

CDR3 region: CASSLNQDREAFF. In DNA, the CDR3 is TGTGCCAGCAGCTTAAATCAGGACAGGGAAGCTTTCTTT. The V gene is TRBV11-3, the J gene TRBJ1-1; 7 bases are shared with TRBD1. The ends lost 2 bases at V and 8 bases at J; junction bases unmatched: 5. This CDR3 has 13 amino acids. CDR1 is SGHNT, CDR2 YENEEA, per germline. The full variable domain, in which reference TRBV11-3 and TRBJ1-1 provide the parts outside the CDR3, is EAGVVQSPRYKIIEKKQPVAFWCNPISGHNTLYWYLQNLGQGPELLIRYENEEAVDDSQLPKDRFSAERLKGVDSTLKIQPAELGDSAVYLCASSLNQDREAFFGQGTRLTVV.

J is TRBJ2-5 and V is TRBV19; unclear D gene. Germline CDR1 and CDR2: LNHDA and SQIVND (reference sequence). The CDR3 is made up of 12 amino acids. The V and J ends lost 5 bases and 0 bases respectively, with 4 bases between them. CDR3 residues: CASSPNQETQYF. CDR3 bases: TGTGCCAGTAGTCCAAACCAAGAGACCCAGTACTTC. Supplemented by reference TRBV19 and TRBJ2-5, the full variable domain reads DGGITQSPKYLFRKEGQNVTLSCEQNLNHDAMYWYRQDPGQGLRLIYYSQIVNDFQKGDIAEGYSVSREKKESFPLTVTSAQKNPTAFYLCASSPNQETQYFGPGTRLLVL.

This chain connects TRBV27 to TRBJ2-7, with unresolved D. This CDR3 is built from 15 residues. From germline, CDR1 is MNHEY and CDR2 SMNVEV (reference sequence). The V and J ends lost 2 bases and 4 bases respectively, with 15 bases between them. For the CDR3, the DNA is TGTGCCAGCAGTTTAAAGACTCCTGGTATATACGAGCAGTACTTC. Translated, it gives CASSLKTPGIYEQYF.

The gene calls are TRBV6-6 and TRBJ2-7, with 10 bases identical to TRBD2. Germline V gene sequence: CDR1 MNHNY, CDR2 SVGAGI (reference sequence). This CDR3 is 15 amino acids long. Trimming took 6 bases from V and 6 from J; bases not matched to a gene: 11. The DNA of the CDR3 is TGTGCCAGCAGACCTAGCGGGGGCACCTCGAGCGAGCAGTACTTC. It translates to CASRPSGGTSSEQYF.

The chain combines TRBV19 with TRBJ2-2; 8 bases are a match to TRBD2. CDR3 length equals 16 residues. Germline-derived CDR1 and CDR2 are LNHDA and SQIVND (reference sequence). The trim removed 4 bases at V and 1 base at J, leaving 5 bases unmatched. The CDR3 region has the DNA TGTGCCAGTAGTAGGCTAGCGGGCCTGAACACCGGGGAGCTGTTTTTT. Translating it yields CASSRLAGLNTGELFF.

This clone was detected a few times. The rearrangement uses TRBV4-1 and TRBJ1-1; TRBD1 matches at 8 bases. The CDR3 has 15 residues. Germline loops: CDR1 MGHRA, CDR2 YSYEKL. The V gene end was trimmed by 3 bases and the J gene end by 6 bases; junction bases not matched to a gene: 9. As DNA, the CDR3 is TGCGCCAGCAGCCATATACAGGGGGTAATGGCTGAAGCTTTCTTT. Its protein is CASSHIQGVMAEAFF.

This rearrangement joins TRBV9 to TRBJ2-6; 8 nucleotides align to TRBD1. This CDR3 is 23 amino acids long. Trimming removed 4 bases from V and 0 bases from J; junction bases left unmatched: 24. CDR1 SGDLS and CDR2 YYNGEE come from the germline V gene. CDR3 bases: TGTGCCAGCAGCCCGAGCTTCGAGGACAGGGTCCCACCCGGGATCTCTGGGGCCAACGTCCTGACTTTC. Translating it yields CASSPSFEDRVPPGISGANVLTF.

The rearrangement joins TRBV9 to TRBJ2-5, with D perhaps TRBD1 or TRBD2 (5 bases each). Gene TRBJ2-7 matches the end of the DNA better, so the J call may be wrong. Germline V gene lookup returns CDR1 SGDLS and CDR2 YYNGEE. This CDR3 is built from 16 residues. The CDR3 nucleotides are TGTGCCAGCAGCCCCACGCCTGGGGGAATGGACTACGAGCAGTACTTC. It yields the protein CASSPTPGGMDYEQYF.

This clone showed up just a few times. This chain connects TRBV7-2 to TRBJ2-7, with unresolved D. The germline V gene encodes CDR1 SGHTA and CDR2 FQGNSA. The CDR3 is 11 residues long. V dropped 6 bases and J dropped 2 bases, with 5 bases sitting between them. CDR3 sequence: CASSLTYEQYF. CDR3 in DNA: TGTGCCAGCAGTCTTACCTACGAGCAGTACTTC.

The rearrangement links TRBV19 to TRBJ1-1, with a weak D call TRBD1 (6 bases). This CDR3 spans 15 amino acids. Germline V lookup: CDR1 LNHDA, CDR2 SQIVND (reference sequence). Trimming cost V 4 bases and J 5 bases, with 17 bases left between them. The CDR3 DNA is TGTGCCAGTAGTAGCAGGGGTGAGGGTGGGACTGAAGCTTTCTTT. Its translation is CASSSRGEGGTEAFF. The full variable domain, with the rest looked up from reference TRBV19 and TRBJ1-1, is DGGITQSPKYLFRKEGQNVTLSCEQNLNHDAMYWYRQDPGQGLRLIYYSQIVNDFQKGDIAEGYSVSREKKESFPLTVTSAQKNPTAFYLCASSSRGEGGTEAFFGQGTRLTVV.

This clone was recorded a few times. The chain is built from TRBV25-1 and TRBJ1-2; perhaps TRBD1 as D (5 bases). The CDR3 runs 12 residues. V was pared by 3 bases and J by 5 bases, with 7 bases between. The germline gives CDR1 MGHDK, CDR2 SYGVNS. The CDR3 DNA reads as TGTGCCAGCAGTGACTCAGGGTATGGCTACACCTTC. As protein: CASSDSGYGYTF.

J is TRBJ1-5 and V is TRBV2; D uncertain. Trimming left V 0 bases short and J 8 bases short, with 14 bases between. There are 15 residues in the CDR3. CDR1 and CDR2 (germline): SNHLY, FYNNEI. This CDR3 reads CASSEAAGFREPQHF. In DNA form, the CDR3 reads TGTGCCAGCAGTGAAGCGGCGGGGTTTAGAGAGCCCCAGCATTTT.

This chain joins TRBV29-1 and TRBJ2-1, with D possibly TRBD2 on 6 matching bases. The CDR3 length is 17 residues. V was cut by 6 bases and J by 7 bases, with 28 bases left in between. Germline CDR1 and CDR2: SQVTM and ANQGSEA. The CDR3 region is CSVPPGGGIVRGNEQFF. Written as DNA, the CDR3 is TGCAGCGTCCCTCCGGGTGGCGGGATAGTTAGGGGAAATGAGCAGTTCTTC.

This clone has more than one count but fewer than ten. Other DNA sequences within the sample encode an identical CDR3. This chain links TRBV9 with TRBJ2-1, with 10 bases lining up with TRBD2. Unmatched junction bases numbered 2, after V lost 8 bases and J lost 0 bases. Per germline, CDR1 SGDLS and CDR2 YYNGEE. The CDR3 length is 14 residues. In DNA form, the CDR3 reads TGTGCCAGTTCTAGCGGGAGCTCCTACAATGAGCAGTTCTTC. The encoded protein is CASSSGSSYNEQFF.

The chain employs TRBV6-5 and TRBJ1-1, with 8 nucleotides matching TRBD1. This CDR3 spans 14 amino acids. Germline V gene lookup returns CDR1 MNHEY and CDR2 SVGAGI. Trimming cost V 2 bases and J 1 base; bases outside gene matches: 0. CDR3 amino acids: CASSYGTGNTEAFF. In DNA form, the CDR3 reads TGTGCCAGCAGTTACGGGACAGGGAACACTGAAGCTTTCTTT.

V usage is TRBV18 and J usage is TRBJ1-5; D gene unclear. The length of the CDR3 is 15 residues. V was pared by 2 bases and J by 6 bases, with 14 bases between. Germline V gene lookup returns CDR1 KGHSH and CDR2 LQKENI. The CDR3 here is CASSPNSTLPQPQHF. In nucleotides, the CDR3 is TGTGCCAGCTCACCAAACTCAACCCTTCCTCAGCCCCAGCATTTT.

This clone was counted only a few times. The V call is TRBV6-5, the J call TRBJ1-2; TRBD1 might be the D (5 bases). V lost 5 bases and J 8 bases, leaving 21 bases between the germline ends. From germline, CDR1 is MNHEY and CDR2 SVGAGI. There are 15 residues in the CDR3. CDR3 sequence (DNA): TGTGCCAGCAGTCCACAATACGGACAATCTCCAGGCTACACCTTC. This codes for CASSPQYGQSPGYTF.

The chain employs TRBV10-3 and TRBJ2-7; possibly TRBD2 for D (5 bases). The CDR3 loop spans 13 amino acids. CDR1 and CDR2 (germline): ENHRY, SYGVKD. V was cut by 2 bases and J by 4 bases, with 9 bases left in between. CDR3: CAISETTKYEQYF. In nucleotides, the CDR3 is TGTGCCATCAGTGAGACGACTAAATACGAGCAGTACTTC.

This chain uses TRBV7-9 with TRBJ1-1; maybe TRBD1 (5 bases). V gave up 4 bases and J gave up 5 bases, with 11 bases separating them. The CDR3 runs to 13 residues. Germline V gives CDR1 SEHNR, CDR2 FQNEAQ (reference sequence). The DNA for the CDR3 is TGTGCCAGCAGCTCCCGGGGGGGGACTGAAGCTTTCTTT. Encoded protein: CASSSRGGTEAFF.

This clone appeared a few times. This chain uses TRBV5-4 with TRBJ1-1; D unclear. This CDR3 is built from 15 residues. CDR1 and CDR2 (germline): SGHNT, YYREEE (reference sequence). The V gene lost 0 bases and the J gene lost 4 bases, with 13 bases spanning the gap. Written as DNA, the CDR3 is TGTGCCAGCAGCTTGGCTTCGGGGTGGGGCACTGAAGCTTTCTTT. Translation gives CASSLASGWGTEAFF. Filled out from reference TRBV5-4 and TRBJ1-1, the complete variable domain reads ETGVTQSPTHLIKTRGQQVTLRCSSQSGHNTVSWYQQALGQGPQFIFQYYREEENGRGNFPPRFSGLQFPNYSSELNVNALELDDSALYLCASSLASGWGTEAFFGQGTRLTVV.

The rearrangement uses TRBV5-1 and TRBJ1-2; D gene unclear. The CDR3 totals 13 residues. The V end was cut by 1 base, the J end by 1 base, with 5 bases between. The V gene's germline CDR1 is SGHRS and CDR2 YFSETQ. The CDR3 is CASSLNNNYGYTF. The CDR3 DNA reads TGCGCCAGCAGCTTGAACAATAACTATGGCTACACCTTC.

The chain carries TRBV25-1 and TRBJ1-2, with a possible D match to TRBD1 (5 bases). Germline CDR1 MGHDK, CDR2 SYGVNS. The V end was cut by 7 bases, the J end by 2 bases, with 11 bases between. The CDR3 covers 13 residues. CDR3 DNA: TGTGCCAGCACCCAGGGCCTCAACTATGGCTACACCTTC. Translation gives CASTQGLNYGYTF.

The rearrangement joins TRBV13 to TRBJ2-7, with D perhaps TRBD1 (5 bases). This CDR3 is 13 amino acids long. V was trimmed by 0 bases and J by 2 bases, leaving 5 bases between them. Germline CDR1 and CDR2: PRHDT and FYEKMQ (reference sequence). For the CDR3, the DNA is TGTGCCAGCAGCTTAGGGGGGCCCTACGAGCAGTACTTC. Protein product: CASSLGGPYEQYF.

The CDR3 nucleotides are TGTGCCAGCAGTTTCGGGACAGGGGGCCGAGCTTTCTTT. Protein product: CASSFGTGGRAFF. The gene calls are TRBV6-5 and TRBJ1-1, with 12 bases matching TRBD1. Germline V gene sequence: CDR1 MNHEY, CDR2 SVGAGI. The CDR3 has 13 residues. The trim removed 4 bases at V and 10 bases at J, leaving 4 bases unmatched.

A few counts support this clone. The chain's CDR3 is CASSDLNSPLHF. DNA of the CDR3: TGCGCCAGCAGTGATTTAAATTCACCCCTCCACTTT. V gene TRBV10-2 combines with J gene TRBJ1-6; D unclear. Per germline, CDR1 WSHSY and CDR2 SAAADI. This CDR3 spans 12 amino acids. Trimming took off 3 bases at V and 7 bases at J, with 4 bases between the two ends.

This clone was counted only a few times. The chain uses TRBV5-4 and TRBJ2-7, with 9 bases lining up with TRBD1. Trimming cost V 4 bases and J 3 bases; bases outside gene matches: 11. This CDR3 region has 16 residues. Germline assignment: CDR1 SGHNT and CDR2 YYREEE (reference sequence). The CDR3 coding sequence is TGTGCCAGCAGCAGGACCGGGACAGGGACTTTCTACGAGCAGTACTTC. Translated, it gives CASSRTGTGTFYEQYF.

V usage is TRBV7-2 and J usage is TRBJ2-7; TRBD2 matches 8 bases. V lost 3 bases, J lost 2 bases, and 6 bases stayed unmatched. The CDR3 length is 15 residues. Germline V gene data show CDR1 as SGHTA and CDR2 as FQGNSA. The CDR3 nucleotides read TGTGCCAGCAGCTTCGGGAGGGCTGGTCCCTACGAGCAGTACTTC. It specifies CASSFGRAGPYEQYF.